This T cell receptor beta chain was observed in a study of vaccination effects on CD4 cells after COVID-19. The assay was immunoSEQ multiplex PCR, and TCRdb's table has in-frame clones only and misses some. Among some 30,000 clones listed, approximately 69% were seen once. Sequencing followed a ViraFEST assay step that expanded antigen-specific CD4+ T cells with viral peptide pools. Researchers isolated CD4+ T cells once approximately eleven days of culture had elapsed. Participants completed two doses of the BNT162b2 or mRNA-1273 vaccine. Among the vaccine recipients, none had a prior SARS-CoV-2 infection, and nucleocapsid antibodies were negative. In regard to this clone: Its antigen remains unknown.

Study-wide results and limits: The study found that only 1 of 255 vaccine-induced clones from healthy vaccinees cross-reacted with common cold coronaviruses. The study enrolled few convalescent patients and sampled no early post-infection timepoints. Marked clonal contraction of infection- and vaccine-induced clones was seen late after vaccination.

V lost 4 bases and J 7 bases, leaving 14 bases between the germline ends. The germline CDR1 and CDR2 sequences are MDHEN and SYDVKM. There are 13 residues in the CDR3. The clonotype originates from a human donor who received a COVID-19 vaccine. This sample comprised CD4+ T cells from PBMCs cultured with SARS-CoV-2 spike peptides, obtained after COVID-19 vaccination. This rearrangement joins TRBV28 to TRBJ2-7, with D unresolved. CDR3 region: CASSSPLGWEQYF. In nucleotides, the CDR3 is TGTGCCAGCAGTTCACCCCTAGGCTGGGAGCAGTACTTC.